A selection of T cell receptor beta chains follows, all from one sample in a study of circulating and synovial CD4+ cells in juvenile arthritis. Some clones are missing from TCRdb's copy, which holds only in-frame ones; the method was immunoSEQ multiplex PCR. This sample carries 34,000 or so clones, about 94% of them seen once, and the ten largest clones take roughly 0.7%. Sequenced sample: CD4+ T cells from blood. These receptors originate from a human donor with juvenile idiopathic arthritis. CDR3s include the opening cysteine and the closing phenylalanine or tryptophan.

v_call: TRBV7-9; cdr3_aa: CASSPGTGVHTEAFF
v_call: TRBV6-4; cdr3_aa: CASSEGQGNVLTF
v_call: TRBV6-5; cdr3_aa: CATSRADRAWDTQYF
v_call: TRBV7-2; cdr3_aa: CASSDPGQTTDTQYF
v_call: TRBV7-2; cdr3_aa: CASSSVDSYTEAFF
v_call: TRBV18; cdr3_aa: CASSPGSQGGAEAFF
v_call: TRBV7-9; cdr3_aa: CASSLEQGAKGNQPQHF
v_call: TRBV7-2; cdr3_aa: CASSQRRGGTDTQYF
v_call: TRBV25-1; cdr3_aa: CASSEGDRGPLHF
v_call: TRBV6-5; cdr3_aa: CASSATGGSSYGYTF
v_call: TRBV7-6; cdr3_aa: CASSLGAGGKSGNTIYF
v_call: TRBV7-2; cdr3_aa: CASSLGRVPTNYGYTF
v_call: TRBV6-5; cdr3_aa: CASSGANYGYTF
v_call: TRBV2; cdr3_aa: CASAQGLGTDTQYF
v_call: TRBV18; cdr3_aa: CASSPRQVGEQYF
v_call: TRBV2; cdr3_aa: CASTPDSLGGYTF
v_call: TRBV25-1; cdr3_aa: CASRMDRGDSPLHF
v_call: TRBV12-5; cdr3_aa: CASGLVHLRTGDGSETQYF
v_call: TRBV7-2; cdr3_aa: CASSHDRGVRDTQYF
v_call: TRBV5-4; cdr3_aa: CASSLGSGDDSPLHF
v_call: TRBV9; cdr3_aa: CASSERQGKNIQYF
v_call: TRBV5-4; cdr3_aa: CASGRQQDTQYF
v_call: TRBV10-3; cdr3_aa: CAIRSGTRNEQYF
v_call: TRBV2; cdr3_aa: CASSDTFRGKLFF
v_call: TRBV5-1; cdr3_aa: CASSSTGAGGWRAFF
v_call: TRBV11-1; cdr3_aa: CASSLGLANTGELFF
v_call: TRBV30; cdr3_aa: CASDRGWVQETQYF
v_call: TRBV28; cdr3_aa: CASSPPGLSTDTQYF
v_call: TRBV6-6; cdr3_aa: CASSRGAKDTQYF
v_call: TRBV4-2; cdr3_aa: CASSQDWTGTYEQYF
v_call: TRBV6-5; cdr3_aa: CASSYPTGPGNEQFF
v_call: TRBV9; cdr3_aa: CASSRTSGGTDTQYF
v_call: TRBV4-2; cdr3_aa: CASSLGGAGGPHEQFF
v_call: TRBV5-1; cdr3_aa: CASSFRDSYNSPLHF
v_call: TRBV4-3; cdr3_aa: CASSQPARAGYTEAFF
v_call: TRBV7-3; cdr3_aa: CASSLGQGHTGELFF
v_call: TRBV4-2; cdr3_aa: CASSQTPASSYEQYF
v_call: TRBV19; cdr3_aa: CASSTGADNSPLHF
v_call: TRBV9; cdr3_aa: CASSPTSGANTGELFF
v_call: TRBV7-9; cdr3_aa: CASSLPGGNGYTF
v_call: TRBV27; cdr3_aa: CASSPKISYNSPLHF
v_call: TRBV18; cdr3_aa: CASTSLAGGSFSTDTQYF
v_call: TRBV4-1; cdr3_aa: CASSQDPGQVNSPLHF
v_call: TRBV9; cdr3_aa: CARDGGTTSTDTQYF
v_call: TRBV4-2; cdr3_aa: CASSQDEVGGVEQYF
v_call: TRBV27; cdr3_aa: CASSSLFGTPQETQYF
v_call: TRBV2; cdr3_aa: CASSESVTGLAGGRNIQYF
v_call: TRBV19; cdr3_aa: CASTSRRGRYNEQFF
v_call: TRBV5-1; cdr3_aa: CASSLAGINTEAFF
v_call: TRBV7-9; cdr3_aa: CASSLGQGTGELFF
v_call: TRBV11-2; cdr3_aa: CASSLDLRGLASYNEQFF
v_call: TRBV2; cdr3_aa: CASSDRGRDEQYF
v_call: TRBV7-9; cdr3_aa: CASSLDVGLGKAFF